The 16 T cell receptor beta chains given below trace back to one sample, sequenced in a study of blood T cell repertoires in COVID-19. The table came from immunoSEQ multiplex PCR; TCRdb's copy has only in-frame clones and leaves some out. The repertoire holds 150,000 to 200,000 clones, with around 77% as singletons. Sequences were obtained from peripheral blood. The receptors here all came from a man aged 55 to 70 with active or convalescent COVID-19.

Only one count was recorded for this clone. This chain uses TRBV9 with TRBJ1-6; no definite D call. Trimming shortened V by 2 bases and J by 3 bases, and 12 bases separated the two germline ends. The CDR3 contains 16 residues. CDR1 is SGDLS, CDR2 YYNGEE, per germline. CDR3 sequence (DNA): TGTGCCAGCAGCGTTATAGGTGAGGGCTATAATTCACCCCTCCACTTT. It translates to CASSVIGEGYNSPLHF.

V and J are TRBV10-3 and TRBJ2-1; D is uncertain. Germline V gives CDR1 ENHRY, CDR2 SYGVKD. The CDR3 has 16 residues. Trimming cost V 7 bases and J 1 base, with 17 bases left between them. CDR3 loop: CAIKSSSAESYNEQFF. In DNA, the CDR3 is TGTGCCATCAAGTCTTCGTCCGCCGAGTCCTACAATGAGCAGTTCTTC.

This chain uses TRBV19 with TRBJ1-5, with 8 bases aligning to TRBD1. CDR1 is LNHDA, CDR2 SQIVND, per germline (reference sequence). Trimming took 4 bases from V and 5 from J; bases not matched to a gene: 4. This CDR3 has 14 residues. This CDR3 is CASSTTGDYQPQHF. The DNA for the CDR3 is TGTGCCAGTAGTACGACAGGGGATTATCAGCCCCAGCATTTT.

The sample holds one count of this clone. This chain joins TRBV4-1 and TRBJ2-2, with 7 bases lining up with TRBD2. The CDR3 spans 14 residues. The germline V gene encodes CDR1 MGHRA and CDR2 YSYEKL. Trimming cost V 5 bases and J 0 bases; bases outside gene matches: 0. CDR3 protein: CASSGTTNTGELFF. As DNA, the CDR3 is TGCGCCAGCAGCGGGACTACGAACACCGGGGAGCTGTTTTTT.

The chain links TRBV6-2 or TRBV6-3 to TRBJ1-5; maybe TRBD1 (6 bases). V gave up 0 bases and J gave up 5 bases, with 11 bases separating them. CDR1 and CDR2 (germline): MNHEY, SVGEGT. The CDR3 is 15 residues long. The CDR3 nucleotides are TGTGCCAGCAGTTACTCGGAAGGGGGTGATCAGCCCCAGCATTTT. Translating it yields CASSYSEGGDQPQHF.

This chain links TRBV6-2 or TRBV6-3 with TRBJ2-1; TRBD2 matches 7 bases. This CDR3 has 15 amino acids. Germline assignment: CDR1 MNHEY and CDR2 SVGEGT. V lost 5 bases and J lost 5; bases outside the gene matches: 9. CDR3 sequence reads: CASSHGRLNDNEQFF. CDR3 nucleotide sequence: TGTGCCAGCAGTCACGGGAGGTTAAACGACAATGAGCAGTTCTTC.

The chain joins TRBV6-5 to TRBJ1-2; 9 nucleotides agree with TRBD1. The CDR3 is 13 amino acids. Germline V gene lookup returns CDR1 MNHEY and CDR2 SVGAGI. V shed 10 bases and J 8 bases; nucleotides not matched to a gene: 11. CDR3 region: CANLDRGRYGYTF. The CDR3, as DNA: TGTGCCAACCTTGACAGGGGGAGATACGGCTACACCTTC.

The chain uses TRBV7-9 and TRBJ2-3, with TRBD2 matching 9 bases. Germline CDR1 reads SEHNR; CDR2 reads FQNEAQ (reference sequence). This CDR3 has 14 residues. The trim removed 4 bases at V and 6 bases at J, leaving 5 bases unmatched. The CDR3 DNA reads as TGTGCCAGCAGCTGGGGACTAGCTGGGGATACGCAGTATTTT. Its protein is CASSWGLAGDTQYF.

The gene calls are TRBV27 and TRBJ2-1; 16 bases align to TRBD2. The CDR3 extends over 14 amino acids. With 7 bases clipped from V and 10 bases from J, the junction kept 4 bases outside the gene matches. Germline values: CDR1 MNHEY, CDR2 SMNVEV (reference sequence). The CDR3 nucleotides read TGTGCCAGCATCCAGGGACTAGCGGGAGGGGAGCAGTTCTTC. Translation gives CASIQGLAGGEQFF.

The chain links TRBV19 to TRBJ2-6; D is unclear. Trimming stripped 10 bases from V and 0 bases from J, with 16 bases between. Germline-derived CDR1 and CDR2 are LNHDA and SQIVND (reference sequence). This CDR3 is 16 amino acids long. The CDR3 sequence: CATGMGFGSGANVLTF. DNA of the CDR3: TGTGCCACCGGCATGGGCTTCGGCTCTGGGGCCAACGTCCTGACTTTC.

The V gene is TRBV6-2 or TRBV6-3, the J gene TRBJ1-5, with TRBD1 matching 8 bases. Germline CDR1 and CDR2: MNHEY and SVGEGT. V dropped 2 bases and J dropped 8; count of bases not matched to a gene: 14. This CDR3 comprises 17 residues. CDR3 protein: CASSYPLDRAAGEPQHF. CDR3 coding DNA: TGTGCCAGCAGTTACCCCCTGGACAGGGCCGCTGGGGAGCCCCAGCATTTT.

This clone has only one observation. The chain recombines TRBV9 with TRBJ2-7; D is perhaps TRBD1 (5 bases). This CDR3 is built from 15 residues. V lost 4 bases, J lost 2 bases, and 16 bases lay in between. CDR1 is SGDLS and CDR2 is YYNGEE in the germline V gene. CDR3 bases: TGTGCCAGCAGCCCCCAAATCCAGGGTCCCTACGAGCAGTACTTC. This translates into CASSPQIQGPYEQYF.

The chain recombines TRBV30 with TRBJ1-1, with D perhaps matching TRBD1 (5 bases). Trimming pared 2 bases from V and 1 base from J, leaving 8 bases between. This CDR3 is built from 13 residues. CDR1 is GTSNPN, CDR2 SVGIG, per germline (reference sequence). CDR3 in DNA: TGTGCCTGGAGTTTCACAGGGAACACTGAAGCTTTCTTT. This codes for CAWSFTGNTEAFF.

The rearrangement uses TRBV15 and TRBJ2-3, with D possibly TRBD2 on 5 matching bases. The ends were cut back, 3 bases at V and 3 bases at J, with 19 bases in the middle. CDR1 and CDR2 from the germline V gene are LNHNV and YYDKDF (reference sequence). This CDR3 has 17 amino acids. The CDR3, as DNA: TGTGCCACCAGCAGGAGGAGGTCTACCTTGGGGACAGATACGCAGTATTTT. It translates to CATSRRRSTLGTDTQYF.

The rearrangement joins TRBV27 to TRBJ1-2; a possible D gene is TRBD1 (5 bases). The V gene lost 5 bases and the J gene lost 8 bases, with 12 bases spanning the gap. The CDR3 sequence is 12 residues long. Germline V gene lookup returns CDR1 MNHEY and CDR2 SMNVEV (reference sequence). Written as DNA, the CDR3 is TGTGCCAGCAGTAAAATGGGGGGAGGCTACACCTTC. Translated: CASSKMGGGYTF.

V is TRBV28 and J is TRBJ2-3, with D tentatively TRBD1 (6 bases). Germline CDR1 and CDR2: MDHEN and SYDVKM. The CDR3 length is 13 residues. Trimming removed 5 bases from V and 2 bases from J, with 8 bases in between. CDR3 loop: CASSGGNTDTQYF. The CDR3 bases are TGTGCCAGCAGTGGGGGCAACACAGATACGCAGTATTTT.